The rows below give T cell receptor beta chains drawn from one sample of a study of blood T cell repertoires in COVID-19. Clones were read by immunoSEQ multiplex PCR, and TCRdb kept only the in-frame ones, dropping some. Here the sample spans about 250,000 clones, around 84% being singletons. Sequenced input: PBMCs or T cells enriched from blood (not recorded which). The receptors originated from a woman between 45 and 60 years old who had recovered from COVID-19. Each CDR3 is given with its conserved first and last residue. Each record gives: J gene, V gene, D gene, CDR3 protein, CDR3 DNA. D genes are given only for firm matches.

TRBJ2-7 TRBV29-1 NA CSVASDTAWDEQYF TGCAGCGTTGCCTCTGACACCGCCTGGGACGAGCAGTACTTC
TRBJ2-7 TRBV13 TRBD2 CASRPKTSAKTYEQYF TGTGCCAGCAGACCAAAGACTAGCGCGAAAACCTACGAGCAGTACTTC
TRBJ1-5 TRBV28 TRBD1 CASSLTGVSNQPQHF TGTGCCAGCAGTTTGACAGGGGTGAGCAATCAGCCCCAGCATTTT
TRBJ2-7 TRBV5-1 NA CASSLDPSSYEQYF TGCGCCAGCAGCTTGGATCCGTCTTCCTACGAGCAGTACTTC
TRBJ2-1 TRBV19 TRBD2 CASSVGTSGRDEQFF TGTGCCAGTAGTGTCGGGACTAGCGGGAGAGATGAGCAGTTCTTC
TRBJ2-1 TRBV11-3 NA CASSLGDRGNIGGNEQFF TGTGCCAGCAGCTTAGGAGATCGGGGAAACATCGGGGGCAATGAGCAGTTCTTC
TRBJ1-1 TRBV27 NA CASSLGQMNTEAFF TGTGCCAGCAGTTTAGGACAGATGAACACTGAAGCTTTCTTT
TRBJ1-5 TRBV27 NA CASSLTPGLPQHF TGTGCCAGCAGTCTCACCCCAGGGTTGCCCCAGCATTTT
TRBJ1-5 TRBV18 TRBD1 CASSPVTGTGIGNQPQHF TGTGCCAGCTCACCGGTAACTGGGACAGGGATCGGCAATCAGCCCCAGCATTTT
TRBJ2-1 TRBV7-2 TRBD2 CASRLGLADNNEQFF TGTGCCAGCAGGTTGGGGCTAGCGGACAACAATGAGCAGTTCTTC
TRBJ2-3 TRBV9 NA CASSPRLGIADTQYF TGTGCCAGCAGCCCCCGACTAGGTATCGCAGATACGCAGTATTTT